This T cell receptor beta chain derives from a study of molecular identifiers for immune sequencing clone quantification (dated by TCRdb to between 2018 and 2020). Background for the entire study: For a replicate experiment, the RNA from either roughly 18,000 or 92,000 naive CD8 T cells was divided into five aliquots, and four of those aliquots went on to sequencing. This methods study used CD8 T cells to benchmark TCR RNA copy counting and molecular-identifier clustering-based TCR repertoire sequencing (MIDCIRS). Findings and caveats that apply to the study as a whole: Clones above 20 RNA copies held over 97% of molecules in CMV-specific effector cells but under 1% in naive cells. Spiked-in Jurkat TCR RNA equivalent to a single cell was reported to be detectable even among approximately 1 million naive CD8 T cells. Highly expanded clone sizes could be underestimated because identical TCR molecules may share a barcode. Modeling indicated around 3.2 TCR RNA copies recovered per cell, compared with 9.5 to 10 by digital PCR, which implies a capture efficiency of around 30%. The naive libraries included spiked-in Jurkat TCR RNA (roughly nine copies' worth), and this Jurkat TCR RNA is not part of the donor repertoire. Without barcode sub-clustering, chimeric consensus sequences inflated TCR diversity; chimeras reached as high as 47%.

As encoded in the germline V gene (reference sequence), CDR1 is MNHEY while CDR2 is SMNVEV. The CDR3 runs 14 amino acids, cysteine and phenylalanine included. Only CDR3 DNA is held: 42 bases, read in frame from base 1. Relative to germline, V is 5 bases shorter and J is 15 bases shorter, with 23 bases between their ends. Libraries of naive CD8 T cells were built from anywhere between about 20,000 and 1,000,000 sorted cells, with 10%, 30% or 50% of the purified RNA used. Naive CD8 T cells, defined as CD8+CD4-CCR7+CD45RA+, were FACS-sorted into RLT Plus buffer on a BD FACSAria II. To test detection sensitivity, Jurkat RNA equivalent to under 12 TCR copies was spiked into samples of about 19,000-1,100,000 naive CD8 T cells. Enrichment of CD8 T cells was performed with RosetteSep CD8+ T Cell Enrichment Cocktail and Ficoll-Paque, after which ACK red cell lysis was carried out. Preparation of the library involved PCR. The sequencer was a NextSeq 500. Preparation of bulk TCR libraries followed a previously described approach, with the TCR primers listed in Table S5. Purification of total RNA was performed with the Qiagen AllPrep DNA/RNA kit. Reads from multiple sequencing runs of the same library were pooled before analysis. In the original analysis: Reads were retained only if the reads had an exact TCR constant sequence, and the retained reads were trimmed to 150 nt and grouped according to their 12-nt molecular barcodes. Reads inside each barcode group were sub-clustered using a 15% Levenshtein threshold, and a quality-weighted consensus sequence was constructed for each RNA molecule. Non-functional sequences were removed, as were lower-count sequences one edit away from another. Barcode sub-clusters with fewer than 20% of the maximum read count were removed, based on fitting two negative binomial distributions. TCRdb reprocessed the public reads (quality trimming at Q25 with fastp, clone calling with MiXCR) and kept in-frame beta chains. One record per CDR3 amino acid sequence lists the most common genes and DNA. None of the V and J calls come from the authors' own analysis; TCRdb made them. Across this sample there are some 680,000 distinct CDR3 sequences, with roughly 27% seen only once. Of the sample, approximately 0.75% falls within the top ten clones.

As concerns this clonotype: Its antigen has not been determined. The input lacks base qualities; no much larger clone sits a single base away.

The sample was naive CD8+ T cells from blood, with Jurkat cell RNA spiked in. The sample's cell subset or site label, decoded: FACS-sorted CD8+CD4-CCR7+CD45RA+ naive T cells. The receptor chain draws on TRBV27 and TRBJ2-1, with no reliable assignment of the D segment. The clonotype comes from a human donor in good health. Some libraries in this study had Jurkat cell RNA spiked in. The CDR3 protein: CASSPPGQMKRPFF. The nucleotide sequence reads TGTGCCAGCAGTCCCCCGGGCCAGATGAAGCGACCGTTCTTC.